The clone carrying this TCR beta chain has a count of ten or more. TCRdb processed the 5' RACE reads anew with MiXCR; each CDR3 protein has one entry. The sample records around 64,000 distinct CDR3 sequences, over 9.5% being singletons. The data were taken from a study of early T cells in non-severe SARS-CoV-2 infection. Specimen: whole blood. This clonotype was sampled from an adult who was a healthcare worker with PCR-confirmed SARS-CoV-2 infection or an uninfected control (not recorded which).

The CDR3 sequence is CASSERGLIRGREKLFF. The DNA for the CDR3 is TGTGCCAGCAGTGAAAGGGGGCTGATCCGGGGACGTGAAAAACTGTTTTTT. This rearrangement joins TRBV25-1 to TRBJ1-4; 7 nucleotides align to TRBD1. Germline CDR1 MGHDK, CDR2 SYGVNS. The CDR3 length is 17 residues. Unmatched junction bases numbered 13, after V lost 2 bases and J lost 7 bases.